This T cell receptor beta chain was captured by sequencing in a study of T cells in Graves' hyperthyroidism and ophthalmopathy. Study details: Peripheral blood collection took place at initial diagnosis, before any treatment.

This clonotype has at least ten counts. Antigen unknown. Exclusion of a patient resulted from uncontrolled infection, other autoimmune disease, pregnancy or lactation. Every diagnosis used clinical symptoms, serum thyroxine and TRAb, thyroid ultrasound and orbital computed tomography. RNA transcripts gave rise to amplified TCR beta CDR3 regions. TCR CDR3 regions were first amplified by RT-PCR with HTBI primers. MiXCR, applied by TCRdb to the multiplex PCR reads, yields one record per CDR3 protein. The data contain around 360,000 distinct CDR3 sequences, around 15% of them singletons. Study-level findings and limits: Ophthalmopathy onset followed model prediction by a median about seven months.

J was trimmed by 7 bases and V by 6 bases; bases with no gene match: 7. In germline, CDR1 is MDHEN, CDR2 SYDVKM. CDR3 size: 13 residues. Input material: blood. This TCR came from a woman aged 55 to 70 with Graves' ophthalmopathy. The chain joins TRBV28 to TRBJ1-2, with 8 bases that match TRBD1. The CDR3, as DNA: TGTGCCAGCAGGCTACCAGGGACAGGTGGCTACACCTTC. Translated: CASRLPGTGGYTF.